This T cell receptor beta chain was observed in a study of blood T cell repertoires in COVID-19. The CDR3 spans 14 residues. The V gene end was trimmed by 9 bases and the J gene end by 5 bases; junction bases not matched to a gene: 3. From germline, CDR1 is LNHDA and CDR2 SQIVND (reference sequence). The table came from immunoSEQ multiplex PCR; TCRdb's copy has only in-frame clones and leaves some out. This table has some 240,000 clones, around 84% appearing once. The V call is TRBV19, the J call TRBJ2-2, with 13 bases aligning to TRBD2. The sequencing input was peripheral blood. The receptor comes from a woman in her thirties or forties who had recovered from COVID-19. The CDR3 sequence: CASSLAGGTGELFF. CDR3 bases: TGTGCCAGCTCACTAGCGGGGGGGACCGGGGAGCTGTTTTTT.